This TCR beta chain was profiled in a study of CD8+ T cells in alopecia areata (dated by TCRdb to about 2018). Background for the entire study: The treated patients took part in an open-label pilot trial in which moderate-to-severe alopecia areata was treated with oral tofacitinib at 5 to 10 mg twice daily. To study T cell clonal expansion in alopecia areata, the researchers applied high-throughput TCRbeta sequencing to both the C3H/HeJ mouse model and human patients. RNA was extracted with the PAXgene miRNA kit for fixed scalp, the miRNeasy kit for PBMCs, and the RNeasy kit for mouse skin. On the human side, TCRbeta sequencing was run on scalp tissue and on sorted CD4+ and CD8+ peripheral blood T cells from healthy controls and from alopecia areata patients with either patchy or totalis/universalis disease. Clonality in the scalp was compared among normal scalp (n=4), patchy alopecia areata scalp (n=8), and alopecia totalis/universalis scalp (n=8). Tofacitinib was given for 6 to 18 months, followed by 6 months of follow-up off drug to assess delayed response and recurrence. TCRbeta CDR3 regions were amplified by immunoSEQ multiplex PCR using 35 Vbeta forward and 13 Jbeta reverse primers. Biopsies were taken from tofacitinib-treated patients at baseline and at 4 and 24 weeks of treatment, and a later scalp biopsy was taken in several of the tofacitinib-treated patients. For the treated patients, the SALT score, which quantifies what percentage of scalp surface area is affected, served as the measure of disease severity.

What the study reported, not specific to this receptor: Compared with mice, TCR sequences shared between patients were less clear, possibly partly because of HLA diversity across the patient population. The treated cohort was small, with a single nonresponder, so links between baseline CD8+ expansion and response need larger studies. Tofacitinib significantly lowered scalp clonality and the number of expanded CD8+ clones among the top 100 scalp clones. Compared with normal scalp, lesional scalp, particularly in alopecia totalis/universalis, had higher clonality and more expanded CD8+ clones, which suggests antigenic drive. Unlike mouse skin, which is dominated by gammadelta T cells, normal human skin has resident alphabeta T cells that are also sequenced, and this complicates analysis of the scalp TCR repertoire. During tofacitinib treatment, many expanded lesional clones remained in scalp and blood, and this persistence may partly explain relapse after treatment is stopped.

To prepare the library, the immunoSEQ multiplex PCR assay was applied. To provide template for TCR sequencing, every sample had RNA extracted and reverse transcribed into cDNA. First-strand cDNA was synthesized using SuperScript III with a 2:1 mix of oligo-dT and random hexamers. A synthetic immune receptor repertoire was used to gauge amplification bias, and whatever bias remained was removed computationally. Per the source publication's procedure: Raw reads were preprocessed for error removal, and CDR3 was defined according to IMGT conventions as running from the conserved cysteine to phenylalanine. Clonality was computed by normalizing Shannon entropy by log2 of the number of productive unique TCRs and subtracting the result from 1. CD4 or CD8 identity of scalp clones was inferred by cross-referencing scalp TCRbeta sequences with sorted blood CD4 and CD8 repertoires. TCRdb retrieved this table from immuneACCESS and kept in-frame rearrangements only. Not all clones are present; in checked studies, unresolved V genes account for under half, and no reason is known for the remainder. V and J calls and clone size are given by that table; D and trimming were obtained from the DNA. For this sample the table gives roughly 250,000 clones, of which 50% to 75% were detected only once. 0.93% of the sample is in the top ten clones.

Based on the germline V gene, the CDR1 and CDR2 sequences are MGHRA and YSYEKL. Trimming takes 2 bases from V and 8 bases from J, and the germline ends sit 12 bases apart. The CDR3, cysteine through phenylalanine, is 13 amino acids long. The only DNA kept is the CDR3, 39 bases in frame from the first base. This clone was detected only a few times. It lacks a known antigen. No much larger clonotype is one base removed from it; base qualities were not supplied. The treatment or condition label corresponds to: oral pan-JAK inhibitor, 5-10 mg twice daily. Peripheral blood and lesional scalp punch biopsies were obtained from patients with alopecia areata. PBMCs were isolated by density centrifugation and stained for CD3, CD4 and CD8, and CD4+ and CD8+ T cells were sorted on a FACSAria.

The sequenced sample was CD4+ T cells sorted from blood, obtained around week 54, from a patient treated with tofacitinib. The chain links TRBV4-1 with TRBJ1-2; tentative D gene TRBD1, with 5 bases matching. This receptor was obtained from a human donor with alopecia areata. CDR3 reads: CASSQPPREGYTF. The DNA sequence is as follows: TGCGCCAGCAGCCAACCACCCAGGGAAGGCTACACCTTC.